These T cell receptor beta chains were read from a single sample in a study of cytomegalovirus exposure and HLA in healthy donors. Sequencing was performed with immunoSEQ multiplex PCR; in TCRdb, only in-frame clones are kept and a portion is missing. The data show some 210,000 clones, approximately 82% seen once. The sequenced sample consisted of PBMCs. These TCRs come from a woman between 18 and 29 years old in good health and CMV-seronegative. Both conserved end residues are part of each CDR3. The D gene is left open where the match is weak. Expanded clones are given a class, and other clones once, few, many or no size at all.

>TRBD2|TRBV6-1|NA|TRBJ2-3
TGTGCCATACTAGCGGGTAGCACAGATACGCAGTATTTT
CAILAGSTDTQYF
>TRBD1|TRBV7-3|NA|TRBJ2-3
TGTGCCAGCAGCCAGGTGGGGACAGCTAGCACAGATACGCAGTATTTT
CASSQVGTASTDTQYF
>NA|TRBV1|NA|TRBJ2-3
TGCACCAGCAGCCAAGGGGTTAGCCAAAACACAGATACGCAGTATTTT
CTSSQGVSQNTDTQYF
>NA|TRBV6-5|NA|TRBJ1-4
TGTGCCAGCAGGCCGGCGGGAACTAATGAAAAACTGTTTTTT
CASRPAGTNEKLFF
>TRBD1|TRBV27|NA|TRBJ1-6
TGTGCCAGCAGGCCACCGGGACAGGCTAATTCACCCCTCCACTTT
CASRPPGQANSPLHF
>TRBD2|TRBV11-3|NA|TRBJ2-5
TGTGCCAGCAGCCCGGGACTAGCGGGGGGTTCAGAAGAGACCCAGTACTTC
CASSPGLAGGSEETQYF
>NA|TRBV27|NA|TRBJ1-5
TGTGCCAGCAGTTTCGGCGGTCAGCCCCAGCATTTT
CASSFGGQPQHF
>NA|TRBV9|few|TRBJ1-6
TGTGCCAGCAGCCTCAGACAGGACGGTTCACCCCTCCACTTT
CASSLRQDGSPLHF
>TRBD1|TRBV5-1|NA|TRBJ2-5
TGCGCCAGCCAACCCTCGGGACAGGGGGAGACCCAGTACTTC
CASQPSGQGETQYF
>NA|TRBV6-6|NA|TRBJ1-4
TGTGCCAGTGAGAGAGGGTGGGGTGAAAAACTGTTTTTT
CASERGWGEKLFF
>NA|TRBV2|NA|TRBJ2-1
TGTGCCAGCGCCGGGGGCTACTTTTACAATGAGCAGTTCTTC
CASAGGYFYNEQFF
>NA|TRBV12-5|NA|TRBJ2-1
TGTGCTAGTGGTTTGGTTGGGTCCTACAATGAGCAGTTCTTC
CASGLVGSYNEQFF
>NA|TRBV7-3|NA|TRBJ2-5
TGTGCCAGCAGCTCTGGGACACAAGAGACCCAGTACTTC
CASSSGTQETQYF
>TRBD1|TRBV9|NA|TRBJ1-1
TGTGCCAGCAGCGTAGAGGGGGCGGGTACTGAAGCTTTCTTT
CASSVEGAGTEAFF